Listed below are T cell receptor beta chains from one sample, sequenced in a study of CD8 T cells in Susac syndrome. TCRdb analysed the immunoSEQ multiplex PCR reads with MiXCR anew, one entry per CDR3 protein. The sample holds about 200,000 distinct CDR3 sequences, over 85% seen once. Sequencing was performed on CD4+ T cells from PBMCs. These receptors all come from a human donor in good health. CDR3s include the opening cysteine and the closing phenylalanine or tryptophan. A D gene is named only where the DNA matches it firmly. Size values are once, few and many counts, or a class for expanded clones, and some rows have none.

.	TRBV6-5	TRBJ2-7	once	CASRSLNEQYF	TGTGCCAGCAGATCCCTTAACGAGCAGTACTTC
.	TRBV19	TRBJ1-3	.	CASSIVGAGNTIYF	TGTGCCAGTAGTATTGTGGGAGCTGGAAACACCATATATTTT
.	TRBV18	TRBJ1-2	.	CASSSGYLTDYGYTF	TGTGCCAGCTCATCAGGGTATTTAACTGACTATGGCTACACCTTC
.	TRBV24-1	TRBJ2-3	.	CATSDYVATDTQYF	TGTGCCACCAGTGATTACGTCGCCACAGATACGCAGTATTTT
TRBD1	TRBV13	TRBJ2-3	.	CASSKTGLEDTQYF	TGTGCCAGCAGCAAGACAGGGTTGGAAGATACGCAGTATTTT
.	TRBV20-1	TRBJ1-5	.	CSATYSRESNQPQHF	TGCAGTGCTACATATAGCAGGGAAAGCAATCAGCCCCAGCATTTT
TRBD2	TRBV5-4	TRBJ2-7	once	CASSLPGGPAYEQYF	TGTGCCAGCAGCTTGCCGGGGGGGCCGGCCTACGAGCAGTACTTC
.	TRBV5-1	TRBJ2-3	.	CASSANTDTQYF	TGCGCCAGCAGCGCCAACACAGATACGCAGTATTTT
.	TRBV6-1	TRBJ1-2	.	CASSPGRAYGYTF	TGTGCCAGCAGCCCCGGCCGGGCCTATGGCTACACCTTC
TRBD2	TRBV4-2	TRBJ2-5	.	CASSQELAGGPRQETQYF	TGTGCCAGCAGCCAAGAACTAGCGGGAGGGCCCCGACAAGAGACCCAGTACTTC
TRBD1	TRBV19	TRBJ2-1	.	CASSMGQGWNEQFF	TGTGCCAGTAGTATGGGACAGGGGTGGAATGAGCAGTTCTTC
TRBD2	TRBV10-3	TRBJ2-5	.	CATKGASGEETQYF	TGTGCCACAAAGGGGGCTAGCGGGGAAGAGACCCAGTACTTC
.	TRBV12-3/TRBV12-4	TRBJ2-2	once	CASSFERTGTGELFF	TGTGCCAGCAGTTTCGAACGTACGGGGACCGGGGAGCTGTTTTTT
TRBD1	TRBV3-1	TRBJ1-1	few	CASSRQGMNTEAFF	TGTGCCAGCAGTAGACAGGGGATGAACACTGAAGCTTTCTTT
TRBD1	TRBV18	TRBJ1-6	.	CASSLPTGGNSPLHF	TGTGCCAGCTCACTGCCAACAGGGGGCAATTCACCCCTCCACTTT
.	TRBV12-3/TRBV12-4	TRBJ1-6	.	CASSWTVRPPLHF	TGTGCCAGCAGTTGGACAGTGCGCCCACCCCTCCACTTT
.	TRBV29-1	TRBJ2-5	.	CSVLQRETQYF	TGCAGCGTTTTACAGAGAGAGACCCAGTACTTC
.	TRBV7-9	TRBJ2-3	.	CASRGVSDTQYF	TGTGCCAGCAGGGGGGTTTCGGATACGCAGTATTTT
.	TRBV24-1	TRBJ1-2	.	CATSVGNRYGYTF	TGTGCCACCAGTGTCGGGAACAGATATGGCTACACCTTC
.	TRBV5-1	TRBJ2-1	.	CASSLEGIQAEQFF	TGCGCCAGCAGCTTGGAGGGGATACAGGCTGAGCAGTTCTTC
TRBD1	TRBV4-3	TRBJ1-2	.	CASSQGRGQGYGYTF	TGCGCCAGCAGCCAAGGCCGGGGACAGGGCTATGGCTACACCTTC
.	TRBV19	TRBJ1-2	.	CASSPPLGAGYGYTF	TGTGCCAGTAGCCCCCCTTTGGGGGCGGGCTATGGCTACACCTTC
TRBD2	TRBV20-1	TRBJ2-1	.	CSASPLAHSYNEQFF	TGCAGTGCTAGCCCACTAGCGCACTCCTACAATGAGCAGTTCTTC
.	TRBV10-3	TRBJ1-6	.	CAISESPGATLNSPLHF	TGTGCCATCAGTGAGTCTCCAGGGGCAACCTTAAATTCACCCCTCCACTTT
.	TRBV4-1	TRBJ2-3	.	CASSQPFRGNTDTQYF	TGCGCCAGCAGCCAACCCTTCCGGGGCAACACAGATACGCAGTATTTT
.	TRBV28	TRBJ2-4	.	CASSPVEAIQYF	TGTGCCAGCAGTCCCGTGGAGGCTATTCAGTACTTC
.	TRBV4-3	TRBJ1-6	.	CASSRIDNSPLHF	TGCGCCAGCAGCCGGATCGATAATTCACCCCTCCACTTT
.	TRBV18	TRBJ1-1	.	CASSPPEDRIEAFF	TGTGCCAGCTCACCACCGGAGGATCGGATTGAAGCTTTCTTT
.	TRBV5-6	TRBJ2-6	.	CAGGLGFGANVLTF	TGTGCCGGGGGACTGGGGTTTGGGGCCAACGTCCTGACTTTC
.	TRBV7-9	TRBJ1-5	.	CASSLVTPGSNQPQHF	TGTGCCAGCAGCTTAGTAACCCCGGGCAGTAATCAGCCCCAGCATTTT
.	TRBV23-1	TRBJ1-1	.	CASSQRTKTEAFF	TGCGCCAGCAGTCAGCGAACTAAAACTGAAGCTTTCTTT
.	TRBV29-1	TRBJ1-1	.	CSVVPTAATTEAFF	TGCAGCGTTGTCCCGACAGCTGCAACGACTGAAGCTTTCTTT
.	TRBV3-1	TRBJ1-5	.	CASSQDLALPQPQHF	TGTGCCAGCAGCCAAGATCTGGCCTTGCCTCAGCCCCAGCATTTT
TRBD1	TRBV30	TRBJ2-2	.	CAWSGRTGITGELFF	TGTGCCTGGAGCGGAAGGACAGGAATCACCGGGGAGCTGTTTTTT
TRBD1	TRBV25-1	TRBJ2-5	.	CASSNPGQGAAETQYF	TGTGCCAGCAGTAATCCGGGACAGGGGGCTGCGGAGACCCAGTACTTC
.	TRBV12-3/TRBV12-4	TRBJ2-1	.	CASSLNTPSEQFF	TGTGCCAGCAGTTTAAATACTCCCAGTGAGCAGTTCTTC
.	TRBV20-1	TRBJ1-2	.	CSAAEQALDGYTF	TGCAGTGCGGCGGAACAGGCACTCGATGGCTACACCTTC
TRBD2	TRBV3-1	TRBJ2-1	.	CASSQGLAGGVRFNEQFF	TGTGCCAGCAGCCAAGGACTAGCGGGAGGGGTGAGATTCAATGAGCAGTTCTTC
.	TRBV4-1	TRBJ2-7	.	CASSQDVLPPYEQYF	TGCGCCAGCAGCCAAGATGTCCTACCCCCCTACGAGCAGTACTTC
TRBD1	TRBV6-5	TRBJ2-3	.	CASIPTGSVNTQYF	TGTGCCAGCATCCCGACAGGGAGTGTGAATACGCAGTATTTT
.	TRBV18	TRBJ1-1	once	CASSPSMTGLNTEAFF	TGTGCCAGCTCACCAAGTATGACAGGCCTAAACACTGAAGCTTTCTTT
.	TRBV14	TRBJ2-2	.	CASSLYFDTGELFF	TGTGCCAGCAGCCTCTACTTTGACACCGGGGAGCTGTTTTTT
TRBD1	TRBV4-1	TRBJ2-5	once	CASGVPGQGWETQYF	TGCGCCAGCGGCGTTCCGGGACAGGGGTGGGAGACCCAGTACTTC
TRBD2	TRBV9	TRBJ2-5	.	CASGLAGQETQYF	TGTGCCAGCGGACTAGCGGGACAAGAGACCCAGTACTTC
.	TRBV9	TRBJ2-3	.	CASSAPGGSTDTQYF	TGTGCCAGCAGCGCCCCCGGCGGTAGCACAGATACGCAGTATTTT
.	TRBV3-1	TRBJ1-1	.	CASSLSNRENAEAFF	TGTGCCAGCAGCCTTTCGAACAGGGAAAACGCTGAAGCTTTCTTT
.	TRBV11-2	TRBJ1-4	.	CASSSRGVDEKLFF	TGTGCCAGCAGCTCCAGGGGTGTGGACGAAAAACTGTTTTTT
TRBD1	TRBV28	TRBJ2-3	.	CASSPTITGTGADTQYF	TGTGCCAGCAGTCCAACGATAACCGGGACAGGGGCAGATACGCAGTATTTT
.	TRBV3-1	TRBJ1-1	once	CASSHDTEAFF	TGTGCCAGCAGCCACGATACTGAAGCTTTCTTT
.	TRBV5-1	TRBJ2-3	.	CASSREAGLTHTQYF	TGCGCCAGCAGCAGGGAGGCGGGCCTCACCCATACGCAGTATTTT
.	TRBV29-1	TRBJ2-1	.	CSVGDRGTEQFF	TGCAGCGTTGGGGATCGGGGCACTGAGCAGTTCTTC
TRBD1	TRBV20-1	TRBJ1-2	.	CSASRTGNYGYTF	TGCAGTGCTAGCCGGACAGGAAACTATGGCTACACCTTC
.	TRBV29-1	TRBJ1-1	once	CSGSLFTEAFF	TGCAGCGGTTCATTGTTCACTGAAGCTTTCTTT
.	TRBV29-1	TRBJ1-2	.	CSGGEGNYGYTF	TGCAGCGGGGGGGAAGGAAACTATGGCTACACCTTC
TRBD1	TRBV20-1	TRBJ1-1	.	CSARVTGATEAFF	TGCAGTGCTAGGGTGACAGGGGCTACCGAAGCTTTCTTT
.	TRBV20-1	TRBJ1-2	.	CSALTTTLGGYTF	TGCAGTGCTTTAACGACCACGTTGGGCGGCTACACCTTC
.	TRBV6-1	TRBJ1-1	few	CASSAENTEAFF	TGTGCCAGCAGTGCTGAGAACACTGAAGCTTTCTTT